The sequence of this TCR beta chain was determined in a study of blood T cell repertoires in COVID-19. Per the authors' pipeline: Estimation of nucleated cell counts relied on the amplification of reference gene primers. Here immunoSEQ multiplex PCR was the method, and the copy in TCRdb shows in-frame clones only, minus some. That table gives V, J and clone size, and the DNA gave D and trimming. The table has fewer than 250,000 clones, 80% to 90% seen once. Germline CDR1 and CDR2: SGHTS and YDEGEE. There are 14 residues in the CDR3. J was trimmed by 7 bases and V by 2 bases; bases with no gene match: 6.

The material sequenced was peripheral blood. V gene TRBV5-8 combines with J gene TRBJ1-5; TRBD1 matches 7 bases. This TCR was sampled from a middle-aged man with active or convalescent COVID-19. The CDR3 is CASSFPTGAQPQHF. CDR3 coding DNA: TGTGCCAGCAGCTTCCCCACAGGGGCCCAGCCCCAGCATTTT.